This T cell receptor (beta chain) was sequenced for a study of shared clonotypes between healthy human individuals. The study's findings and limits: Sample collection involved blood only; tissue repertoires are likely different.

Assay: immunoSEQ multiplex PCR; the TCRdb copy retains only in-frame clones and omits some. Of about 520,000 clones in the sample, around 85% are singletons; the top ten hold 10% to 15%. Trimming cost V 6 bases and J 0 bases, with 8 bases left between them. The CDR3 length is 13 residues. The germline CDR1 and CDR2 sequences are SGHTA and FQGNSA. Regarding this clone: Its antigen is still unknown.

The receptor was derived from a woman aged 40-49 years in good health. Some clones in this sample may be carry-over from other donors' samples. The chain joins TRBV7-2 to TRBJ1-1; no firm D call. Sequencing was performed on PBMCs. The CDR3 protein is CASRGNLNTEAFF. Written as DNA, the CDR3 is TGTGCCAGCAGAGGCAACCTGAACACTGAAGCTTTCTTT.